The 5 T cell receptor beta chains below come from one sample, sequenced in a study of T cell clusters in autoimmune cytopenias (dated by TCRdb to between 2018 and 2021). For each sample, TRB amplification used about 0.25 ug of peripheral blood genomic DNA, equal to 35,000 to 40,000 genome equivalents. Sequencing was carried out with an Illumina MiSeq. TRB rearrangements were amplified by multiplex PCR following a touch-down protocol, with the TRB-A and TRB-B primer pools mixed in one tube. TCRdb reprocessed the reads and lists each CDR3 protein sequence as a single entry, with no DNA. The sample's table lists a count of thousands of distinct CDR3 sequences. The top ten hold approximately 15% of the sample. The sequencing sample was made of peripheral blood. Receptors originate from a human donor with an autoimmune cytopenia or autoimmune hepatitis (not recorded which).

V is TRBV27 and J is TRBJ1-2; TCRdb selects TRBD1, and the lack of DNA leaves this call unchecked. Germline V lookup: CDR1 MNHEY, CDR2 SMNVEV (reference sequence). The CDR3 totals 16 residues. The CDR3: CASSWGAPGGGYGYTF.

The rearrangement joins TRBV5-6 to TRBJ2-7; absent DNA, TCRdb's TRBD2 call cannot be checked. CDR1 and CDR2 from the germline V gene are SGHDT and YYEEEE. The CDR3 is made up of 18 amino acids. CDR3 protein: CASSLEPTLQSTSGEQYF.

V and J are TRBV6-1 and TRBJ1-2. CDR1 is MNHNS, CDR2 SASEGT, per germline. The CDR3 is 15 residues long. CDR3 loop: CASSDNRPPNYGYTF.

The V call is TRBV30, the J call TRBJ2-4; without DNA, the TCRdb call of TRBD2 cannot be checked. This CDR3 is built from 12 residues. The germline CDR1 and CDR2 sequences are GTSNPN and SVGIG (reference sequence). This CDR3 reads CAWSAPGPIQYF.

The CDR3 loop reads CASKREPRGNQPQHF. The chain has TRBV19 and TRBJ1-5. The length of the CDR3 is 15 residues. The germline V gene has CDR1 LNHDA and CDR2 SQIVND (reference sequence).